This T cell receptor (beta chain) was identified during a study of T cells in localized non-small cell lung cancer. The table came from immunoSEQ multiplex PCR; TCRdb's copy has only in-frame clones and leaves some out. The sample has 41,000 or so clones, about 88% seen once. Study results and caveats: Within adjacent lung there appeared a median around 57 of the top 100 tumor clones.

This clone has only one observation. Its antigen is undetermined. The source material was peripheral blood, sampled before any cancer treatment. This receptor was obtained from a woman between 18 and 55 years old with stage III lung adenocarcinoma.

As DNA, the CDR3 is TGTGCCTGGAGTGCACGGAGGCGGGGGGGCGGTGAGCAGTTCTTC. Protein sequence: CAWSARRRGGGEQFF. The V and J genes are TRBV30 and TRBJ2-1, with 9 bases fitting TRBD2. There are 15 residues in the CDR3. CDR1 and CDR2 from the germline V gene are GTSNPN and SVGIG (reference sequence). The V segment lost 1 base and the J segment 9 bases; nucleotides outside the gene matches: 10.